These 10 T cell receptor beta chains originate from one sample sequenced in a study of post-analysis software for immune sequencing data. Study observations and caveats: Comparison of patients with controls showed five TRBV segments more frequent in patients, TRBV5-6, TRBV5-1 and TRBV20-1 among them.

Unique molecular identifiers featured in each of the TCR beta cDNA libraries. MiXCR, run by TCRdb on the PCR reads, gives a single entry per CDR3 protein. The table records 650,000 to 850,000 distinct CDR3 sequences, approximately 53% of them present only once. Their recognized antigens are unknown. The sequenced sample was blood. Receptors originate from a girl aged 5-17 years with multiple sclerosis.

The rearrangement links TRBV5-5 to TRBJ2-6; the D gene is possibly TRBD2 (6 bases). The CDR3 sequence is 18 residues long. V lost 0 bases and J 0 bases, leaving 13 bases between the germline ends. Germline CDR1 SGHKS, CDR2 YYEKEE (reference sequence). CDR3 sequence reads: CASSLESGRYSGANVLTF. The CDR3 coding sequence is TGTGCCAGCAGCTTGGAGTCAGGGAGGTACTCTGGGGCCAACGTCCTGACTTTC.

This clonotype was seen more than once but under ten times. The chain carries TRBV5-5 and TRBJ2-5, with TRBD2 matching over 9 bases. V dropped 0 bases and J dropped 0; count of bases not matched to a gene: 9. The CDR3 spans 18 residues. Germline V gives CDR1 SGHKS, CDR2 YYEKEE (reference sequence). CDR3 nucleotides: TGTGCCAGCAGCTTGGCTACTTTAGCGGGGGACTACCAAGAGACCCAGTACTTC. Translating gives CASSLATLAGDYQETQYF.

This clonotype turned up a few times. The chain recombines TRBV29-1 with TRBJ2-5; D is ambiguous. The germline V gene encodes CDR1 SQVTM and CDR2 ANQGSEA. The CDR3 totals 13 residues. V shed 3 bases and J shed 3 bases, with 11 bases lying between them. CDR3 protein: CSVELVWEETQYF. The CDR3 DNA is TGCAGCGTTGAGTTGGTCTGGGAAGAGACCCAGTACTTC.

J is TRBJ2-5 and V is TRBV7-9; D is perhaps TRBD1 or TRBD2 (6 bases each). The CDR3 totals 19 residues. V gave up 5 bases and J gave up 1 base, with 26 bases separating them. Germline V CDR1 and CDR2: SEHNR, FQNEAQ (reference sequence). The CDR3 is CASSGGHGTHDFPQETQYF. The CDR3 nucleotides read TGTGCCAGCAGCGGGGGGCATGGGACACATGACTTCCCCCAAGAGACCCAGTACTTC.

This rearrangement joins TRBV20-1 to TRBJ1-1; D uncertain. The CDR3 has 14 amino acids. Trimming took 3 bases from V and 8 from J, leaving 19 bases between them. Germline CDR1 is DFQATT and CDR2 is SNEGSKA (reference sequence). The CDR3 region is CSASVRGRQTEAFF. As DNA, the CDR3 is TGCAGTGCTAGTGTCCGAGGTCGGCAGACAGAAGCTTTCTTT.

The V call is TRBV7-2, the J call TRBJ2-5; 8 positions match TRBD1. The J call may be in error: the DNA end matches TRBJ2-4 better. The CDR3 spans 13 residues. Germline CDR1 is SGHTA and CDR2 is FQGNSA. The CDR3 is CASSPGQGYIQYF. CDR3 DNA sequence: TGTGCCAGCAGCCCTGGACAGGGATACATTCAGTACTTC.

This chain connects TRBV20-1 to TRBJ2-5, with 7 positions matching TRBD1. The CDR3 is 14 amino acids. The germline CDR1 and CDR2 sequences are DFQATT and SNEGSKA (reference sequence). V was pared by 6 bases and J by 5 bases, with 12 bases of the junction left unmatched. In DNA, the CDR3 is TGCAGTGCATCCGACAGGGTATTCCCGGAGACCCAGTACTTC. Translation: CSASDRVFPETQYF.

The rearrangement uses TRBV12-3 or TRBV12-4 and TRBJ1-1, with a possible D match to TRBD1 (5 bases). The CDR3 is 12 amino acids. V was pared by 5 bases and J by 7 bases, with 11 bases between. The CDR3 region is CASSGIDSEAFF. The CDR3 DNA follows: TGTGCCAGCAGTGGAATAGACAGTGAAGCTTTCTTT.

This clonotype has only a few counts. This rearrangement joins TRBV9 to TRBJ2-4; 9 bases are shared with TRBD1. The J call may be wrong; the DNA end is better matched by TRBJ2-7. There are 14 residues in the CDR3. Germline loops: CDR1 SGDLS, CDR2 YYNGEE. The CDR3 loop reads CASSRTGVLGEQYF. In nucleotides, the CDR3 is TGTGCCAGCAGCCGGACAGGGGTCCTAGGCGAGCAGTACTTC.

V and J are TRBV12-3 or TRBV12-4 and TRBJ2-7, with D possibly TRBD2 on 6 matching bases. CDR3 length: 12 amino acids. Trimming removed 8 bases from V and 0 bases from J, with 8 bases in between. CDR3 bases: TGTGCCAGCGGGAGGAGCTCCTACGAGCAGTACTTC. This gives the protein CASGRSSYEQYF.